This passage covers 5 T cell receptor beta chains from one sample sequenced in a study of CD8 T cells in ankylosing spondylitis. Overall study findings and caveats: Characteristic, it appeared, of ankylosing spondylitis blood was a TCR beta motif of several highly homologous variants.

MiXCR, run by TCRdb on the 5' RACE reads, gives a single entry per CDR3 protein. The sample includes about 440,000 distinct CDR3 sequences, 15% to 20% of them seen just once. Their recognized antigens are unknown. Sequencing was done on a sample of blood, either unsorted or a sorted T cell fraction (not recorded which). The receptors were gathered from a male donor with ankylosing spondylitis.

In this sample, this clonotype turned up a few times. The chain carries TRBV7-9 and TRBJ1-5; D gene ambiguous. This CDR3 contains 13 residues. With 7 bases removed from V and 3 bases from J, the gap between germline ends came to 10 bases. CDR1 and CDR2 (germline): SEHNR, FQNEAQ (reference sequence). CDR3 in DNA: TGTGCCAGCACCTTGCTTGACAATCAGCCCCAGCATTTT. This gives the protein CASTLLDNQPQHF.

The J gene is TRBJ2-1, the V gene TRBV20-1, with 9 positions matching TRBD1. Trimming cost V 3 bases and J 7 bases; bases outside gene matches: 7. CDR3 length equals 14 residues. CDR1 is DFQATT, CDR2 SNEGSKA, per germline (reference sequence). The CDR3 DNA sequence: TGCAGTGCTAGGGCAGGGACAGGGAGGAATGAGCAGTTCTTC. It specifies CSARAGTGRNEQFF.

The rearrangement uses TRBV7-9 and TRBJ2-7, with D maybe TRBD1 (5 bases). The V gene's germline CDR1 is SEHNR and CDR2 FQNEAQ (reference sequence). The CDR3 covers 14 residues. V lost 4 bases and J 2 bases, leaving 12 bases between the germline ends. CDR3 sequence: CASSSGHGAYEQYF. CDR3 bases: TGTGCCAGCAGCTCCGGACACGGCGCCTACGAGCAGTACTTC.

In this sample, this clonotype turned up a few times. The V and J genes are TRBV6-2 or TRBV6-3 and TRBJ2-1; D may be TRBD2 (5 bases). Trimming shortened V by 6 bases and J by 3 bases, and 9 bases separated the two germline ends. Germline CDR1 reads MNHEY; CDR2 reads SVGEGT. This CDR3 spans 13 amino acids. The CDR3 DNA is TGTGCCAGCAGGGACCGGGGCTACAATGAGCAGTTCTTC. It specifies CASRDRGYNEQFF.

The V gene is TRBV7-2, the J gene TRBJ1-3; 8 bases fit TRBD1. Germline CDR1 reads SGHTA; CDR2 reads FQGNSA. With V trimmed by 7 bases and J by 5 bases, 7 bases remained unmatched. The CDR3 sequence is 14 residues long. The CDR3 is CASTPGQGRNTIYF. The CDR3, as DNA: TGTGCCAGCACCCCAGGACAGGGTAGAAACACCATATATTTT.